A single sample gave rise to the 20 T cell receptor beta chains below, sequenced in a study of regulatory T cells in long-lasting Graves disease. Time point indicated: newly diagnosed GD, antithyroid drugs for less than 3 months. There was RNA extracted from PBMCs, and the TCR library was made from it. Construction of the TCR beta libraries employed iRepertoire HTBI primers in conjunction with Arm-PCR of CDR3 regions. TCRdb used MiXCR to reprocess the multiplex PCR reads, holding one entry per CDR3 protein. The repertoire holds 350,000 to 500,000 distinct CDR3 sequences, with around 13% as singletons. These data were also filed under a second study, of T cells in Graves' hyperthyroidism and ophthalmopathy.

The sequencing here drew on peripheral blood mononuclear cells (PBMCs), taken at new diagnosis, from a patient treated with antithyroid drugs. The source is a woman between 50 and 59 years old with Graves disease.

In its sample, this clonotype was seen many times. The V call is TRBV6-1, the J call TRBJ1-2; TRBD1 agrees at 7 bases. The V gene's germline CDR1 is MNHNS and CDR2 SASEGT. The CDR3 extends over 13 amino acids. V was clipped by 6 bases and J by 2 bases; unmatched bases: 3. The CDR3 loop reads CASRQTGNYGYTF. The CDR3 DNA sequence: TGTGCCAGCAGACAGACAGGGAACTATGGCTACACCTTC.

This clonotype was seen ten or more times. DNA of the CDR3: TGTGCCAGCAGATCCGACTCCGGGGTCACCGGGGAGCTGTTTTTT. Translation: CASRSDSGVTGELFF. The chain joins TRBV2 to TRBJ2-2; maybe TRBD2 (5 bases). Germline CDR1 and CDR2: SNHLY and FYNNEI. This CDR3 comprises 15 residues. V lost 6 bases, J lost 4 bases, and 15 bases lay in between.

Many counts were recorded for this clonotype. This rearrangement joins TRBV5-1 to TRBJ2-7; TRBD1 matches at 7 bases. Trimming cost V 4 bases and J 2 bases; bases outside gene matches: 6. Per germline, CDR1 SGHRS and CDR2 YFSETQ. This CDR3 is built from 14 residues. The CDR3 region is CASSPGTEAYEQYF. The CDR3 DNA sequence: TGCGCCAGCAGCCCCGGGACAGAAGCCTACGAGCAGTACTTC. The complete variable domain, with remaining parts taken from reference TRBV5-1 and TRBJ2-7, reads KAGVTQTPRYLIKTRGQQVTLSCSPISGHRSVSWYQQTPGQGLQFLFEYFSETQRNKGNFPGRFSGRQFSNSRSEMNVSTLELGDSALYLCASSPGTEAYEQYFGPGTRLTVT.

This clonotype appeared a few times. The V gene is TRBV5-1, the J gene TRBJ2-1; perhaps D is TRBD1 or TRBD2 (6 bases each). Trimming removed 0 bases at V and 9 bases at J, with 22 bases between. CDR1 and CDR2 from the germline V gene are SGHRS and YFSETQ. This CDR3 has 17 amino acids. CDR3 protein: CASSLGGAGTHQGEQFF. Here the CDR3 DNA reads TGCGCCAGCAGCTTGGGGGGGGCCGGGACTCACCAGGGTGAGCAGTTCTTC.

The chain is built from TRBV7-8 and TRBJ1-5; TRBD1 might be the D (5 bases). CDR1 and CDR2 (germline): SGHVS, FQNEAQ. V lost 5 bases and J lost 2, with 22 bases in between. The CDR3 runs 18 residues. CDR3 sequence reads: CASSPQEGAGEGNQPQHF. CDR3 nucleotide sequence: TGTGCCAGCAGCCCCCAGGAAGGCGCGGGGGAGGGCAATCAGCCCCAGCATTTT.

This clonotype has only a few counts. The chain links TRBV4-1 to TRBJ2-7; D possibly corresponds to TRBD1 (5 bases). Deletions cut 1 base from V and 7 bases from J, with 14 bases between. Germline V gene lookup returns CDR1 MGHRA and CDR2 YSYEKL. This CDR3 has 14 amino acids. This CDR3 is CASSQVIREGEQYF. The CDR3 nucleotides are TGCGCCAGCAGCCAAGTCATCAGGGAAGGGGAGCAGTACTTC.

Many counts were recorded for this clonotype. The rearrangement uses TRBV2 and TRBJ2-3; no firm D call. V was trimmed by 0 bases and J by 1 base, leaving 8 bases between them. Germline loops: CDR1 SNHLY, CDR2 FYNNEI. This CDR3 is 15 amino acids long. This CDR3 reads CASSEASWGTDTQYF. The CDR3 DNA reads as TGTGCCAGCAGTGAAGCTAGTTGGGGCACAGATACGCAGTATTTT. The entire variable domain, with the rest obtained from reference TRBV2 and TRBJ2-3, is as follows: EPEVTQTPSHQVTQMGQEVILRCVPISNHLYFYWYRQILGQKVEFLVSFYNNEISEKSEIFDDQFSVERPDGSNFTLKIRSTKLEDSAMYFCASSEASWGTDTQYFGPGTRLTVL.

This clonotype has at least ten counts. The V and J genes are TRBV27 and TRBJ2-5; 7 bases fit TRBD2. The CDR3 runs 14 residues. CDR1 is MNHEY, CDR2 SMNVEV, per germline (reference sequence). Trimming took 5 bases from V and 5 from J; bases not matched to a gene: 8. CDR3 residues: CASSQTSWVETQYF. The CDR3 DNA sequence: TGTGCCAGCAGTCAGACTAGCTGGGTGGAGACCCAGTACTTC.

This clonotype was seen ten or more times. V is TRBV28 and J is TRBJ1-5; unclear D gene. The CDR3 is 16 residues long. The germline V and J ends were trimmed by 4 bases and 4 bases, with 17 bases remaining between them. Germline V CDR1 and CDR2: MDHEN, SYDVKM. CDR3 sequence: CASSYLGPGKNQPQHF. The CDR3 region has the DNA TGTGCCAGCAGTTACTTAGGGCCTGGGAAAAATCAGCCCCAGCATTTT.

This clonotype appeared a few times. The chain couples TRBV6-1 to TRBJ2-1; 10 positions match TRBD2. The CDR3 consists of 12 residues. With V trimmed by 6 bases and J by 12 bases, 5 bases remained unmatched. Germline values: CDR1 MNHNS, CDR2 SASEGT. CDR3 sequence reads: CASSSSGRVQFF. The CDR3 nucleotides read TGTGCCAGCAGCTCTAGCGGGAGAGTGCAGTTCTTC.

The chain employs TRBV20-1 and TRBJ2-5, with D perhaps TRBD1 or TRBD2 (5 bases each). Germline CDR1 and CDR2: DFQATT and SNEGSKA (reference sequence). The V gene lost 3 bases and the J gene lost 1 base, with 15 bases spanning the gap. The CDR3 has 15 residues. The CDR3 coding sequence is TGCAGTGCTAGGTTGACCGGGACGTTCCAAGAGACCCAGTACTTC. Its translation is CSARLTGTFQETQYF.

The chain's CDR3 is CASSQDLRSRTDTQYF. As DNA, the CDR3 is TGTGCCAGCAGCCAAGATCTGCGGAGCCGCACAGATACGCAGTATTTT. The gene calls are TRBV4-2 and TRBJ2-3, with D unresolved. V lost 0 bases, J lost 1 base, and 11 bases lay in between. CDR3 length equals 16 residues. From germline, CDR1 is LGHNA and CDR2 YNFKEQ.

This clonotype was recorded only once. One base separates it from a far larger clone, so it is likely a read error. The J gene is TRBJ2-3, the V gene TRBV28, with 8 bases identical to TRBD2. The DNA matches TRBJ2-7 better at its end, which makes the J call doubtful. The V gene's germline CDR1 is MDHEN and CDR2 SYDVKM. The CDR3 has 15 residues. This CDR3 is CASGPGGAGFDEQYF. The DNA of the CDR3 is TGTGCCAGCGGTCCCGGGGGGGCGGGATTCGACGAGCAGTACTTC.

This clonotype was seen at least ten times. V and J are TRBV6-2 or TRBV6-3 and TRBJ2-3; TRBD2 matches at 14 bases. In germline, CDR1 is MNHEY, CDR2 SVGEGT. The CDR3 loop spans 17 amino acids. V was pared by 8 bases and J by 2 bases, with 9 bases of the junction left unmatched. CDR3 protein: CASQRLAGGYDTDTQYF. The CDR3, as DNA: TGTGCCAGCCAGCGACTAGCGGGAGGGTACGACACAGATACGCAGTATTTT.

In regard to this clonotype: This could be a read error, since a much larger clone is one nucleotide away. The chain links TRBV7-9 to TRBJ2-1; D unclear. With 5 bases removed from V and 10 bases from J, the gap between germline ends came to 21 bases. CDR1 and CDR2 from the germline V gene are SEHNR and FQNEAQ (reference sequence). This CDR3 has 15 amino acids. CDR3: CASSPLGREFGEQFF. CDR3 sequence (DNA): TGTGCCAGCAGCCCCCTAGGACGTGAGTTCGGGGAGCAGTTCTTC.

This clonotype was counted at least ten times. The rearrangement links TRBV2 to TRBJ2-7; TRBD2 matches at 12 bases. V lost 7 bases and J lost 2; bases outside the gene matches: 6. The germline V gene has CDR1 SNHLY and CDR2 FYNNEI. The CDR3 spans 15 residues. The CDR3 DNA follows: TGTGCCAGCACCCTACTAGCGGGAGGCCCCTACGAGCAGTACTTC. This translates into CASTLLAGGPYEQYF.

The table lists this clonotype with many counts. V usage is TRBV12-3 or TRBV12-4 and J usage is TRBJ2-3, with D possibly being TRBD2 (6 bases). V was shortened by 2 bases and J by 0 bases, with 9 bases between the two germline ends. The CDR3 runs 15 residues. The chain's CDR3 is CASSLTSHSTDTQYF. As DNA, the CDR3 is TGTGCCAGCAGTTTAACTAGCCACAGCACAGATACGCAGTATTTT.

In its sample, this clonotype was seen many times. V usage is TRBV2 and J usage is TRBJ1-2, with 9 bases lining up with TRBD1. Trimming removed 6 bases from V and 5 bases from J; junction bases left unmatched: 10. The CDR3 length is 15 residues. Per the germline V gene, CDR1 is SNHLY and CDR2 is FYNNEI. The CDR3 protein is CASSYRQGVEYGYTF. CDR3 bases: TGTGCCAGCAGCTACCGACAGGGGGTGGAGTATGGCTACACCTTC.

Many counts were recorded for this clonotype. V is TRBV28 and J is TRBJ2-1, with D maybe TRBD2 (6 bases). Trimming removed 1 base from V and 2 bases from J, with 12 bases in between. The CDR3 spans 16 residues. Per germline, CDR1 MDHEN and CDR2 SYDVKM. CDR3 nucleotide sequence: TGTGCCAGCAGTTTATACGGGAGTATGCCCTACAATGAGCAGTTCTTC. Translating it yields CASSLYGSMPYNEQFF.

This clonotype was recorded at least ten times. This sequence joins TRBV2 and TRBJ2-3, with 7 bases that match TRBD2. Trimming took 6 bases from V and 6 from J; bases not matched to a gene: 9. Looked up from germline, CDR1 is SNHLY and CDR2 is FYNNEI. This CDR3 is 14 amino acids long. CDR3 residues: CASSLALGGDTQYF. The CDR3 DNA sequence: TGTGCCAGCAGCCTCGCACTGGGGGGGGATACGCAGTATTTT.